This section outlines one TCR beta chain sequence together with its context. Here immunoSEQ multiplex PCR was the method, and the copy in TCRdb shows in-frame clones only, minus some. The repertoire has 140,000 to 150,000 clones, 89% of them found once; the top ten carry around 4.6%. J was trimmed by 5 bases and V by 9 bases; bases with no gene match: 5. This CDR3 is 14 amino acids long. Germline loops: CDR1 MGHDK, CDR2 SYGVNS. The entry originates in a study of control samples from healthy donors and cancer patients. The specimen was blood. The sequence came from a man between 25 and 39 years old in good health. The chain combines TRBV25-1 with TRBJ2-2; 11 bases line up with TRBD2. The CDR3 DNA reads TGTGCCAGTAGCGGGAGGGTCACTACCGGGGAGCTGTTTTTT. It yields the protein CASSGRVTTGELFF.